This T cell receptor (beta chain) was sequenced during a study of monozygotic twins with inflammatory bowel disease. Per TCR library, about 3,300 ng of total RNA was used. TCRdb re-called the 5' RACE reads and gives one entry per CDR3 protein, without DNA. The sample is made up of 330,000 or so distinct CDR3 sequences, and the top ten hold 2% to 2.5% of it. CDR3 size: 18 residues. V is TRBV12-3 or TRBV12-4 and J is TRBJ2-7; TCRdb gives TRBD2 as the D gene, but with no DNA this cannot be confirmed. The source material was blood. This sequence was found in a human donor with ulcerative colitis or Crohn's disease, or a healthy co-twin of an affected twin (not recorded which). The CDR3 region is CASSLSGRRAGLEYEQYF.